Sequencing of this T cell receptor (beta chain) was carried out in a study of identical twins. The CDR3 totals 14 residues. Trimming took 3 bases from V and 9 from J, leaving 16 bases between them. Germline V gives CDR1 SGHRS, CDR2 YFSETQ. TCRdb passed the 5' RACE reads through MiXCR, listing each CDR3 protein once. The table lists hundreds of thousands of distinct CDR3 sequences, about 20% of them singletons, with over 10% in the top ten. Concerning this clonotype: Its antigen is undetermined.

Findings and limits, study-wide: Twin pairs' shared out-of-frame alpha sequences were enriched in low generation probability.

These data also featured in a second study, about T cells expressing NK-cell markers. From that paper: HCMV specificity of the expanded NKG2C+ T cell clones stayed unclear.

The receptor was derived from a woman between 18 and 29 years old in good health. Sequencing was performed on PBMCs. This chain links TRBV5-1 with TRBJ2-1; D is ambiguous. The chain's CDR3 is CASSWGGVLGEQFF. DNA for the CDR3: TGCGCCAGCAGCTGGGGTGGGGTTCTCGGTGAGCAGTTCTTC.